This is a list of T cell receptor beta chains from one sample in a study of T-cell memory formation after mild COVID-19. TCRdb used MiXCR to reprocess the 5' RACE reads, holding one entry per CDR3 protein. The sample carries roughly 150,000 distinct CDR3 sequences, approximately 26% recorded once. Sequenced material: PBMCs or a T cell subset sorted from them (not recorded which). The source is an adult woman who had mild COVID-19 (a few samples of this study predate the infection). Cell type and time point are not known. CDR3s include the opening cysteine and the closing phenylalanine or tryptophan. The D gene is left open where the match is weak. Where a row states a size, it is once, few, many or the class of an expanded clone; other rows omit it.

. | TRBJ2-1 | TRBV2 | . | CASSEMRYNEQFF | TGTGCCAGCAGTGAAATGAGATACAATGAGCAGTTCTTC
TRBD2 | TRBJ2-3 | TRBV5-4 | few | CASSIGTSGGDTQYF | TGTGCCAGCAGCATTGGCACTAGCGGGGGCGATACGCAGTATTTT
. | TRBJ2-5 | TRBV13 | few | CASSEQNQETQYF | TGTGCCAGCAGCGAACAGAACCAAGAGACCCAGTACTTC
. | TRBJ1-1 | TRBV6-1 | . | CATEPGVGVYTEAFF | TGTGCCACCGAACCAGGTGTAGGAGTTTACACTGAAGCTTTCTTT
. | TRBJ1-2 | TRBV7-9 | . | CASSFSQGRGYTF | TGTGCCAGCAGCTTCTCGCAGGGCCGGGGCTACACCTTC
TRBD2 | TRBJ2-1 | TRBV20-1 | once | CSARDWREGHSEQFF | TGCAGTGCTAGAGATTGGAGGGAGGGCCATAGTGAGCAGTTCTTC
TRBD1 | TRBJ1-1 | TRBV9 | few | CASSEQGAENTEAFF | TGTGCCAGCAGCGAGCAGGGGGCCGAGAACACTGAAGCTTTCTTT
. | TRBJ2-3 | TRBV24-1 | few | CATSPGTTDTQYF | TGTGCCACCAGTCCGGGAACCACAGATACGCAGTATTTT
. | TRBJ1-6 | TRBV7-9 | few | CASSLDSFNSPLHF | TGTGCCAGCAGCTTGGACAGTTTTAATTCACCCCTCCACTTT
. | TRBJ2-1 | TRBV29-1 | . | CSVYPYGRDNEQFF | TGCAGCGTCTACCCCTACGGTCGGGACAATGAGCAGTTCTTC
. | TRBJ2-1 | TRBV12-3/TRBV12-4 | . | CASSLARSGNEQFF | TGTGCCAGCAGTTTGGCCCGTTCGGGCAATGAGCAGTTCTTC
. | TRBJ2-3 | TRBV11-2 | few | CASSLSPADTQYF | TGTGCCAGCAGCTTAAGCCCGGCAGATACGCAGTATTTT
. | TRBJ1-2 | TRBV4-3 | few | CASSQDGPDYGYTF | TGCGCCAGCAGCCAAGACGGACCGGACTATGGCTACACCTTC
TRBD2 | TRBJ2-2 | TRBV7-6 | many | CASSGGGARIANTGELFF | TGTGCCAGCAGTGGCGGGGGGGCCCGCATTGCGAACACCGGGGAGCTGTTTTTT
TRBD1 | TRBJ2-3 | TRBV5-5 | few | CASSLGQGRYTDTQYF | TGTGCCAGCAGCTTGGGACAGGGCAGATACACAGATACGCAGTATTTT
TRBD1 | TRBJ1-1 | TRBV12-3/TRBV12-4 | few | CASSSDRGFTEAFF | TGTGCCAGCAGTTCGGACAGGGGATTCACTGAAGCTTTCTTT
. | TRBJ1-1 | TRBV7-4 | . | CASSPGPGTLMNTEAFF | TGTGCCAGCAGCCCAGGTCCCGGGACCCTTATGAACACTGAAGCTTTCTTT